This TCR beta chain was retrieved from a study of shared clonotypes between healthy human individuals. Only in-frame clones appear in the TCRdb table, and some are missing; sequencing was by immunoSEQ multiplex PCR. The sample lists roughly 2.2 million clones, roughly 90% seen once, with 0.37% in the top ten. In regard to this clone: What it recognizes is unknown.

CDR1 and CDR2 (germline): SGHAT, FQNNGV. V lost 6 bases, J lost 7 bases, and 8 bases stayed unmatched. The CDR3 spans 13 residues. General study findings and limits: Estimated richness was generally greater in naive than memory subsets.

The rearrangement joins TRBV11-2 to TRBJ1-2, with 7 positions matching TRBD1. The receptor comes from a man younger than 35 in good health. Some clones in this sample may be carry-over from other donors' samples. Sequenced sample: naive CD4+ T cells from PBMCs. The subset is: CD45RA+ positively selected. CDR3 loop: CASRFEGARGYTF. CDR3 nucleotide sequence: TGTGCCAGCAGGTTCGAGGGGGCGCGTGGCTACACCTTC.